The 32 T cell receptor beta chains listed next were all sequenced from one sample in a study of T cell changes during pregnancy in multiple sclerosis. The protocol was immunoSEQ multiplex PCR, while the TCRdb copy is restricted to in-frame clones and leaves out a portion. The sample holds nearly 110,000 clones; about 89% are singletons and the top ten take approximately 1.5%. The material sequenced was peripheral blood, taken before pregnancy. The receptor source for this set is a female donor with multiple sclerosis, enrolled in a pregnancy study.

CDR3 in amino acids: CASSPRARGSSTDTQYF. In DNA form, the CDR3 reads TGTGCCAGCAGCCCGCGTGCCAGGGGTTCTAGCACAGATACGCAGTATTTT. The chain uses TRBV7-8 and TRBJ2-3; possible D gene TRBD1, 6 bases. This CDR3 is built from 17 residues. Germline V gene lookup returns CDR1 SGHVS and CDR2 FQNEAQ. The V and J ends lost 5 bases and 0 bases respectively, with 18 bases between them.

As concerns this clone: This likely comes from a read error, as the CDR3 has no conserved phenylalanine or tryptophan at its end. Because the CDR3's place on the DNA is in doubt, the DNA is left out and the CDR3 is given as listed by TCRdb. CDR3 sequence: CVNSGGYPL. The chain is built from TRBV6-5 and TRBJ1-1. Ends included, the CDR3 has 9 residues. Germline assignment: CDR1 MNHEY and CDR2 SVGAGI.

The chain combines TRBV6-7 with TRBJ1-1, with D perhaps matching TRBD1 (6 bases). TRBV6-7 carries the ORF label, with uncertain function. V dropped 6 bases and J dropped 7 bases, with 6 bases sitting between them. CDR3 length equals 10 residues. The CDR3 region has the DNA TGTGCCAGCAGGGACAGTGAAGCTTTCTTT. This gives the protein CASRDSEAFF.

This rearrangement joins TRBV4-3 to TRBJ2-1, with TRBD2 identical over 9 bases. Germline values: CDR1 LGHNA, CDR2 YSLEER. Trimming cost V 0 bases and J 4 bases; bases outside gene matches: 4. This CDR3 spans 16 amino acids. CDR3 amino acids: CASSQDRLAEYNEQFF. CDR3 in DNA: TGCGCCAGCAGCCAAGACCGACTAGCGGAGTACAATGAGCAGTTCTTC.

This chain connects TRBV6-1 to TRBJ2-3, with 8 bases identical to TRBD2. In germline, CDR1 is MNHNS, CDR2 SASEGT. CDR3 length: 19 residues. Losses at the gene ends were 4 bases for V and 1 base for J; bases not matched to a gene: 16. The chain's CDR3 is CASSAPGLETTIGTDTQYF. The CDR3 DNA reads TGTGCCAGCAGTGCGCCGGGACTAGAAACCACTATTGGCACAGATACGCAGTATTTT.

The gene calls are TRBV6-5 and TRBJ1-1; TRBD1 agrees at 9 bases. Per germline, CDR1 MNHEY and CDR2 SVGAGI. With 4 bases clipped from V and 0 bases from J, the junction kept 6 bases outside the gene matches. The CDR3 length is 16 residues. The CDR3 spells CASSSGQGTLNTEAFF. As DNA, the CDR3 is TGTGCCAGCAGTTCCGGACAGGGGACCTTGAACACTGAAGCTTTCTTT.

The chain is built from TRBV11-2 and TRBJ2-3, with a weak D call TRBD2 (5 bases). The V gene lost 2 bases and the J gene lost 9 bases, with 9 bases spanning the gap. The V gene's germline CDR1 is SGHAT and CDR2 FQNNGV. CDR3 length: 12 amino acids. The CDR3 coding sequence is TGTGCCAGCAGCTTAATCGGGGAAACGCAGTATTTT. This sequence encodes CASSLIGETQYF.

V usage is TRBV9 and J usage is TRBJ1-5; TRBD1 is a possible D gene (5 bases). The CDR3 totals 15 residues. With 0 bases removed from V and 5 bases from J, the gap between germline ends came to 12 bases. CDR1 and CDR2 (germline): SGDLS, YYNGEE. In nucleotides, the CDR3 is TGTGCCAGCAGCGTAGACCCAGGGTCGGATCAGCCCCAGCATTTT. As protein: CASSVDPGSDQPQHF.

A single count supports this clone. The chain carries TRBV27 and TRBJ2-3; 7 nucleotides match TRBD2. The CDR3 is 17 residues long. With 3 bases clipped from V and 3 bases from J, the junction kept 12 bases outside the gene matches. Germline V gene data show CDR1 as MNHEY and CDR2 as SMNVEV (reference sequence). The CDR3 loop is CASSFASGLPGTDTQYF. CDR3 bases: TGTGCCAGCAGTTTCGCTAGCGGCCTGCCTGGGACAGATACGCAGTATTTT.

The chain links TRBV5-6 to TRBJ2-4; 7 nucleotides line up with TRBD1. Per germline, CDR1 SGHDT and CDR2 YYEEEE. This CDR3 has 14 residues. The V gene end was trimmed by 3 bases and the J gene end by 9 bases; junction bases not matched to a gene: 9. CDR3 nucleotides: TGTGCCAGCAGCTCGGGACAGTTAGACGGCATTCAGTACTTC. This encodes CASSSGQLDGIQYF.

The V gene is TRBV4-1, the J gene TRBJ2-1; D is perhaps TRBD2 (5 bases). This CDR3 region has 14 residues. V lost 4 bases, J lost 6 bases, and 13 bases lay in between. Germline-derived CDR1 and CDR2 are MGHRA and YSYEKL. CDR3 amino acids: CASSPQLVSNEQFF. The CDR3 bases are TGCGCCAGCAGCCCCCAACTAGTTTCCAATGAGCAGTTCTTC.

J is TRBJ1-1 and V is TRBV18, with 10 bases fitting TRBD1. Trimming cost V 4 bases and J 5 bases; bases outside gene matches: 7. The CDR3 has 15 residues. The V gene's germline CDR1 is KGHSH and CDR2 LQKENI. The CDR3 region has the DNA TGTGCCAGCTCACGGCGGCGGACAGGGGGGACTGAAGCTTTCTTT. Translation gives CASSRRRTGGTEAFF.

The V gene is TRBV6-6, the J gene TRBJ2-5; D is perhaps TRBD1 (5 bases). CDR1 is MNHNY, CDR2 SVGAGI, per germline (reference sequence). Trimming removed 6 bases at V and 4 bases at J, with 12 bases between. This CDR3 has 13 residues. CDR3 sequence reads: CASRDTGLETQYF. The CDR3 region has the DNA TGTGCCAGCAGGGACACCGGGTTAGAGACCCAGTACTTC.

The V gene is TRBV7-9, the J gene TRBJ2-1; 8 bases are a match to TRBD2. Trimming removed 3 bases from V and 9 bases from J; junction bases left unmatched: 7. Per the germline V gene, CDR1 is SEHNR and CDR2 is FQNEAQ (reference sequence). This CDR3 is 14 amino acids long. CDR3 amino acids: CASSFGTSSAEQFF. CDR3 bases: TGTGCCAGCAGCTTTGGGACTAGTAGTGCTGAGCAGTTCTTC.

The chain combines TRBV30 with TRBJ2-1, with 10 nucleotides matching TRBD2. V was pared by 8 bases and J by 6 bases, with 4 bases of the junction left unmatched. Germline V gene sequence: CDR1 GTSNPN, CDR2 SVGIG (reference sequence). The CDR3 has 12 residues. CDR3 loop: CALERGGNEQFF. The CDR3 DNA follows: TGTGCCCTAGAGCGGGGGGGCAATGAGCAGTTCTTC.

The chain couples TRBV15 to TRBJ2-4; 7 bases align to TRBD1. CDR3 length: 18 residues. The germline V gene has CDR1 LNHNV and CDR2 YYDKDF (reference sequence). V lost 0 bases and J lost 0; bases outside the gene matches: 8. The CDR3 loop is CATSRDDLRGLAKNIQYF. Written as DNA, the CDR3 is TGTGCCACCAGCAGAGATGACTTGAGGGGGCTAGCCAAAAACATTCAGTACTTC.

The chain is built from TRBV7-6 and TRBJ2-6; D is unresolved. The CDR3 length is 13 residues. V lost 5 bases and J lost 4, with 6 bases in between. CDR1 is SGHVS, CDR2 FNYEAQ, per germline. The DNA for the CDR3 is TGTGCCAGCAGCGTACTGGGGGCCAACGTCCTGACTTTC. It translates to CASSVLGANVLTF.

This clone was detected only once. The rearrangement uses TRBV5-4 and TRBJ2-7; 11 positions match TRBD2. CDR3 length: 15 amino acids. The ends lost 5 bases at V and 2 bases at J; junction bases unmatched: 6. The germline gives CDR1 SGHNT, CDR2 YYREEE (reference sequence). This CDR3 reads CASRPGLADPYEQYF. In DNA form, the CDR3 reads TGTGCCAGCAGACCGGGACTAGCGGATCCCTACGAGCAGTACTTC.

The chain couples TRBV4-1 to TRBJ2-3; 12 nucleotides match TRBD2. This CDR3 is 16 amino acids long. The trim removed 1 base at V and 4 bases at J, leaving 3 bases unmatched. Germline V CDR1 and CDR2: MGHRA, YSYEKL. CDR3 DNA: TGCGCCAGCAGCCAAGTTCGACTAGCGGGGGCAGATACGCAGTATTTT. Amino acid sequence: CASSQVRLAGADTQYF.

This clone was observed a single time. This chain uses TRBV7-6 with TRBJ2-5; maybe TRBD1 (6 bases). The CDR3 sequence is 14 residues long. Germline V gene data show CDR1 as SGHVS and CDR2 as FNYEAQ. V was trimmed by 5 bases and J by 5 bases, leaving 15 bases between them. CDR3 bases: TGTGCCAGCAGCGCCCAACAGGGACGGGAGACCCAGTACTTC. Amino acids: CASSAQQGRETQYF.

This clone was counted a few times. The chain joins TRBV7-2 to TRBJ1-2, with D maybe TRBD1 (6 bases). Germline V gives CDR1 SGHTA, CDR2 FQGNSA. This CDR3 has 15 residues. The V end was cut by 4 bases, the J end by 2 bases, with 14 bases between. The CDR3 DNA follows: TGTGCCAGCAGCTCCCAGGGGAGCGAAAACTATGGCTACACCTTC. Translating gives CASSSQGSENYGYTF.

V gene TRBV11-1 combines with J gene TRBJ2-3; 11 bases line up with TRBD1. The junction had 3 bases not matched to a gene; V was cut back by 6 bases and J by 1 base. Germline CDR1 SGHAT, CDR2 FQDESV (reference sequence). This CDR3 is 15 amino acids long. The CDR3 sequence: CASSGQGAGTDTQYF. The DNA for the CDR3 is TGTGCCAGCAGTGGACAGGGGGCAGGCACAGATACGCAGTATTTT. The whole variable domain, remainder taken from reference TRBV11-1 and TRBJ2-3, is EAEVAQSPRYKITEKSQAVAFWCDPISGHATLYWYRQILGQGPELLVQFQDESVVDDSQLPKDRFSAERLKGVDSTLKIQPAELGDSAMYLCASSGQGAGTDTQYFGPGTRLTVL.

The CDR3 nucleotides read TGTGCCAGTAGCCAAGTTCCGAAGACTAGACAGGGGCGAATTTCACCCCTCCACTTT. This encodes CASSQVPKTRQGRISPLHF. This chain uses TRBV19 with TRBJ1-6; 8 bases line up with TRBD1. Germline V gives CDR1 LNHDA, CDR2 SQIVND (reference sequence). With V trimmed by 6 bases and J by 9 bases, 22 bases remained unmatched. CDR3 length equals 19 residues. Full variable domain (remainder filled in from reference TRBV19 and TRBJ1-6): DGGITQSPKYLFRKEGQNVTLSCEQNLNHDAMYWYRQDPGQGLRLIYYSQIVNDFQKGDIAEGYSVSREKKESFPLTVTSAQKNPTAFYLCASSQVPKTRQGRISPLHFGNGTRLTVT.

The J gene is TRBJ1-1, the V gene TRBV15, with a weak D call TRBD1 (6 bases). V gave up 0 bases and J gave up 6 bases, with 8 bases separating them. Germline V gene lookup returns CDR1 LNHNV and CDR2 YYDKDF (reference sequence). The CDR3 spans 13 residues. CDR3 nucleotide sequence: TGTGCCACCAGCAGAGAGGACAGCCCTGAAGCTTTCTTT. Translated: CATSREDSPEAFF.

This clone was observed a single time. The genes are TRBV6-1 and TRBJ2-7; TRBD1 aligns across 9 bases. CDR3 length equals 13 residues. V lost 10 bases to trimming and J lost 4 bases; unmatched junction nucleotides: 8. CDR1 MNHNS and CDR2 SASEGT come from the germline V gene. CDR3 coding DNA: TGTGCCATCAACAGGGGGCGCGGGTACGAGCAGTACTTC. Protein: CAINRGRGYEQYF.

The gene calls are TRBV15 and TRBJ2-2, with D maybe TRBD2 (6 bases). Trimming pared 6 bases from V and 0 bases from J, leaving 11 bases between. The CDR3 covers 15 residues. Germline CDR1 and CDR2: LNHNV and YYDKDF (reference sequence). The CDR3 nucleotides are TGTGCCACCAGGCGGGACGCTTCGAACACCGGGGAGCTGTTTTTT. It yields the protein CATRRDASNTGELFF.

The rearrangement joins TRBV11-3 to TRBJ2-2, with 7 bases matching TRBD2. Trimming at V came to 3 bases and at J to 6 bases, leaving 4 bases not matched to a gene. The CDR3 runs 14 residues. Per the germline V gene, CDR1 is SGHNT and CDR2 is YENEEA. The CDR3 DNA follows: TGTGCCAGCAGCTTTAGTGGGGGGGCCGGGGAGCTGTTTTTT. This translates into CASSFSGGAGELFF.

The J gene is TRBJ2-2, the V gene TRBV7-9, with D tentatively TRBD1 (6 bases). The germline V gene has CDR1 SEHNR and CDR2 FQNEAQ (reference sequence). The CDR3 is 13 residues long. The V end lost 7 bases, the J end lost 7 bases, and 13 bases lay between the germline ends. As DNA, the CDR3 is TGTGCCAGCACCCTACAGGGAATCGGGGAGCTGTTTTTT. It codes for CASTLQGIGELFF.

This chain connects TRBV13 to TRBJ2-6; 9 bases match TRBD1. The CDR3 runs 18 residues. CDR1 and CDR2 from the germline V gene are PRHDT and FYEKMQ (reference sequence). Unmatched junction bases numbered 8, after V lost 5 bases and J lost 0 bases. In DNA form, the CDR3 reads TGTGCCAGCAGCGAGGCCGGGACAGGGATCTCTGGGGCCAACGTCCTGACTTTC. It codes for CASSEAGTGISGANVLTF.

The chain has TRBV14 and TRBJ1-1; D is ambiguous. CDR1 and CDR2 from the germline V gene are SGHDN and FVKESK. With 2 bases removed from V and 5 bases from J, the gap between germline ends came to 15 bases. This CDR3 has 15 residues. In DNA, the CDR3 is TGTGCCAGCAGCCAACGCCAAGGAGTTTTTACTGAAGCTTTCTTT. Protein product: CASSQRQGVFTEAFF. Based on the CDR3 plus reference TRBV14 and TRBJ1-1, the full variable domain is EAGVTQFPSHSVIEKGQTVTLRCDPISGHDNLYWYRRVMGKEIKFLLHFVKESKQDESGMPNNRFLAERTGGTYSTLKVQPAELEDSGVYFCASSQRQGVFTEAFFGQGTRLTVV.

CDR3 region: CAISEQANTGELFF. The CDR3 DNA sequence: TGTGCCATCAGTGAACAGGCGAACACCGGGGAGCTGTTTTTT. The V call is TRBV10-3, the J call TRBJ2-2; perhaps TRBD1 as D (5 bases). Trimming shortened V by 3 bases and J by 0 bases, and 5 bases separated the two germline ends. The CDR3 spans 14 residues. CDR1 and CDR2 from the germline V gene are ENHRY and SYGVKD.

CDR3 nucleotides: TGCGCCAGCAGCTGGACAGGGGGGGAGAACACTGAAGCTTTCTTT. Translating it yields CASSWTGGENTEAFF. The V call is TRBV5-1, the J call TRBJ1-1, with 10 bases that match TRBD1. CDR1 is SGHRS, CDR2 YFSETQ, per germline. This CDR3 contains 15 residues. The V segment lost 3 bases and the J segment 1 base; nucleotides outside the gene matches: 3.